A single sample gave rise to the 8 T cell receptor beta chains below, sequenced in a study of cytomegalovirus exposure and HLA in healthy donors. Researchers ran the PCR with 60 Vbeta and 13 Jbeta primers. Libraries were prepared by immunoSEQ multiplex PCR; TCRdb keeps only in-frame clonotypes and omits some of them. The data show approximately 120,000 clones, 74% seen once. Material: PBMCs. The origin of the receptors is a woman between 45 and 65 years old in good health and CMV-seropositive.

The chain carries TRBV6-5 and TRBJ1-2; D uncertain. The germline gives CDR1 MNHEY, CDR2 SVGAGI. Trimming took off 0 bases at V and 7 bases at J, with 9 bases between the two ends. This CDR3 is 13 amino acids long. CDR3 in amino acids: CASSYSRHSGYTF. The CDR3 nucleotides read TGTGCCAGCAGTTACTCGAGGCACTCTGGCTACACCTTC.

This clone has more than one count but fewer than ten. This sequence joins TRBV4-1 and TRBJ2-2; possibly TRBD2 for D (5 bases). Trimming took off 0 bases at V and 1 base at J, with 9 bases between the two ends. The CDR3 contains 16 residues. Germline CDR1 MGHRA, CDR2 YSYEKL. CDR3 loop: CASSQDGLGNTGELFF. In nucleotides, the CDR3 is TGCGCCAGCAGCCAAGACGGACTCGGGAACACCGGGGAGCTGTTTTTT.

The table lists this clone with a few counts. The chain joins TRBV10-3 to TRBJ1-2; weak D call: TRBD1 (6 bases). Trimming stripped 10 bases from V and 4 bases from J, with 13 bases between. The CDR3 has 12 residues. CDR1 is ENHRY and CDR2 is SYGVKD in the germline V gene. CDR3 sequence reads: CATFGQSYGYTF. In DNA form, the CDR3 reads TGTGCCACTTTTGGACAGAGCTATGGCTACACCTTC.

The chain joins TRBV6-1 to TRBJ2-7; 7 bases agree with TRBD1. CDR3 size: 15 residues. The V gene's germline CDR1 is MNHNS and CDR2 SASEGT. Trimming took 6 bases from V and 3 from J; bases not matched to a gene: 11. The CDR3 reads CASRFTTGWNYEQYF. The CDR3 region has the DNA TGTGCCAGCAGATTTACGACAGGGTGGAACTACGAGCAGTACTTC.

DNA for the CDR3: TGTGCCAGCAGCTTAGGGGGACAGGGGTTAGCTAACTATGGCTACACCTTC. It codes for CASSLGGQGLANYGYTF. This rearrangement joins TRBV7-8 to TRBJ1-2; TRBD1 agrees at 10 bases. V shed 1 base, J shed 0 bases, and the junction held 5 bases outside the gene matches. Germline loops: CDR1 SGHVS, CDR2 FQNEAQ. The CDR3 has 17 residues.

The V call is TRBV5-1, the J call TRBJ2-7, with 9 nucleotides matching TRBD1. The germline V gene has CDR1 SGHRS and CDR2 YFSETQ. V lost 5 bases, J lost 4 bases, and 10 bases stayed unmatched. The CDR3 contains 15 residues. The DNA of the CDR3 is TGCGCCAGCAGACGATCCGGGACAGGGACATACGAGCAGTACTTC. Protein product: CASRRSGTGTYEQYF.

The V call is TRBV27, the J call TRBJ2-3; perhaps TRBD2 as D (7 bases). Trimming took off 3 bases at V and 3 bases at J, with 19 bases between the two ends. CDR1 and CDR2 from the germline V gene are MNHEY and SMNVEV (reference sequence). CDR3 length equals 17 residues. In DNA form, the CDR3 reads TGTGCCAGCAGTTTTAATAGAGGGGGGGCCGGGACAGATACGCAGTATTTT. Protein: CASSFNRGGAGTDTQYF.

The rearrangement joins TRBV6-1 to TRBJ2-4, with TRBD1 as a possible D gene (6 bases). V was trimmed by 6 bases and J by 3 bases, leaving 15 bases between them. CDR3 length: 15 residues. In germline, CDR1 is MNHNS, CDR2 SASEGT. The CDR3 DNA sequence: TGTGCCAGCAGGACGAACAGGGCAGACAAAAACATTCAGTACTTC. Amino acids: CASRTNRADKNIQYF.